A single sample is the source of the 9 T cell receptor beta chains below, sequenced in a study of T cells in Graves' hyperthyroidism and ophthalmopathy. The TCR beta CDR3 regions underwent amplification using RNA transcripts as the source. An initial round of RT-PCR targeting the TCR CDR3 relied on the HTBI primer set. TCRdb reprocessed the multiplex PCR reads via MiXCR and lists one record per CDR3 protein. The repertoire holds 95,000 to 110,000 distinct CDR3 sequences, with roughly 50% as singletons. The sequenced sample was blood. These receptor sequences come from a man in his forties with Graves' hyperthyroidism.

The V and J genes are TRBV30 and TRBJ1-4, with D hard to call. Germline CDR1 is GTSNPN and CDR2 is SVGIG (reference sequence). The CDR3 extends over 14 amino acids. The V gene lost 1 base and the J gene lost 5 bases, with 11 bases spanning the gap. The CDR3 spells CAWSGAILNEKLFF. DNA of the CDR3: TGTGCCTGGAGTGGGGCCATTTTAAATGAAAAACTGTTTTTT.

As for this clonotype: Likely a read error: the CDR3 ends without its conserved phenylalanine or tryptophan. No DNA is shown, since the ends of the CDR3 on it are uncertain; the CDR3 is the one TCRdb lists. The genes are TRBV19 and TRBJ1-6; the table's D call, TRBD1, was not checked against the DNA. Both ends counted, the CDR3 spans 10 residues. CDR1 and CDR2 (germline): LNHDA, SQIVND (reference sequence). The CDR3 sequence is CASTPPRTRS.

The sample holds many counts of this clonotype. The J gene is TRBJ1-1, the V gene TRBV12-3 or TRBV12-4, with 8 bases lining up with TRBD1. Trimming at V came to 3 bases and at J to 7 bases, leaving 4 bases not matched to a gene. The CDR3 covers 13 residues. CDR3 sequence: CASSFQGAGEAFF. The CDR3 DNA reads TGTGCCAGCAGTTTCCAGGGGGCGGGTGAAGCTTTCTTT.

This clonotype occurred many times. V and J are TRBV6-1 and TRBJ1-4; no reliable D call. Germline loops: CDR1 MNHNS, CDR2 SASEGT. The CDR3 covers 14 residues. Trimming took 6 bases from V and 6 from J, leaving 14 bases between them. CDR3 nucleotide sequence: TGTGCCAGCAGCCTGGACCTAACCTATGAAAAACTGTTTTTT. This translates into CASSLDLTYEKLFF.

This clonotype appeared many times. CDR3 sequence (DNA): TGCAGTCCGACTCTTAGGGGACCCCAAAATGAGCAGTTCTTC. Residues: CSPTLRGPQNEQFF. The chain couples TRBV20-1 to TRBJ2-1; D possibly matches TRBD1 or TRBD2 (5 bases each). The germline V gene has CDR1 DFQATT and CDR2 SNEGSKA (reference sequence). The CDR3 is 14 residues long. V lost 8 bases, J lost 7 bases, and 21 bases lay in between.

This clonotype occurred many times. The V and J genes are TRBV20-1 and TRBJ2-1; 9 positions match TRBD1. Trimming took 0 bases from V and 2 from J; bases not matched to a gene: 2. This CDR3 region has 15 residues. The germline gives CDR1 DFQATT, CDR2 SNEGSKA (reference sequence). The CDR3 is CSARDRQGAYNEQFF. The CDR3 DNA sequence: TGCAGTGCTAGAGATCGACAGGGGGCCTACAATGAGCAGTTCTTC.

About this clonotype: Possible read error: a much larger clone is one base away. The rearrangement joins TRBV6-1 to TRBJ2-7; D is possibly TRBD2 (7 bases). Germline V gives CDR1 MNHNS, CDR2 SASEGT. The CDR3 contains 15 residues. The CDR3 DNA reads TGTGCCAGCAGCCTAGGGGGGGGGTGGGTTTACGGGCAGTACTTC. The encoded protein is CASSLGGGWVYGQYF.

This sequence joins TRBV20-1 and TRBJ2-7; TRBD2 aligns across 10 bases. Germline assignment: CDR1 DFQATT and CDR2 SNEGSKA (reference sequence). The length of the CDR3 is 15 residues. The V gene end was trimmed by 3 bases and the J gene end by 3 bases; junction bases not matched to a gene: 8. The CDR3 loop is CSARGVSGGRYEQYF. The CDR3, as DNA: TGCAGTGCTAGGGGGGTTAGCGGGGGGCGCTACGAGCAGTACTTC.

J is TRBJ1-1 and V is TRBV19; D is unresolved. V gave up 4 bases and J gave up 0 bases, with 6 bases separating them. The CDR3 contains 13 residues. Germline V CDR1 and CDR2: LNHDA, SQIVND (reference sequence). Here the CDR3 reads CASSTVLNTEAFF. The CDR3 nucleotides are TGTGCCAGTAGTACGGTGCTGAACACTGAAGCTTTCTTT.